This T cell receptor (beta chain) stems from a study of identical twins. MiXCR was run by TCRdb on the 5' RACE reads, yielding one entry per CDR3 protein. Counted here are about 190,000 distinct CDR3 sequences, approximately 15% occurring once; the ten biggest clones make up over 35%. Germline V lookup: CDR1 SGDLS, CDR2 YYNGEE. Germline trimming cut 4 bases from V and 9 bases from J; bases unmatched to any gene: 14. The CDR3 contains 16 residues. These data are also associated with another study on T cells expressing NK-cell markers. That source adds: Where several donors were concerned, these clonotypes also led the CD3+CD56-NKG2C+ fraction.

Sequenced material: CD8+ T cells sorted from blood. This receptor was taken from a woman in her late teens or twenties in good health. The chain is built from TRBV9 and TRBJ2-1; 9 bases are a match to TRBD2. The CDR3 coding sequence is TGTGCCAGCAGCCCCTTCTGGCGGGAGGGCCGGAGTGAGCAGTTCTTC. This translates into CASSPFWREGRSEQFF.